The rows below give T cell receptor beta chains drawn from one sample of a study of cytomegalovirus exposure and HLA in healthy donors. Assay: immunoSEQ multiplex PCR; the TCRdb copy retains only in-frame clones and omits some. The sample carries approximately 240,000 clones, approximately 90% recorded once. Specimen: PBMCs. The source of these receptors is a woman aged 18-35 years in good health and CMV-seronegative. The CDR3 runs from the conserved cysteine through the conserved F or W. Each record gives: V gene, J gene, CDR3 protein.

v_call: TRBV28
j_call: TRBJ2-1
cdr3_aa: CASSQTSVLRSYNEQFF

v_call: TRBV6-1
j_call: TRBJ2-1
cdr3_aa: CASSAVSSYNEQFF

v_call: TRBV19
j_call: TRBJ2-7
cdr3_aa: CASSTGFSYEQYF

v_call: TRBV19
j_call: TRBJ2-1
cdr3_aa: CASRLAGTVDEQFF

v_call: TRBV5-1
j_call: TRBJ1-1
cdr3_aa: CASSLEPQGLNTEAFF

v_call: TRBV5-1
j_call: TRBJ2-2
cdr3_aa: CASSRSGGSNTGELFF

v_call: TRBV5-1
j_call: TRBJ2-1
cdr3_aa: CASSSTSGRAGEQFF

v_call: TRBV11-2
j_call: TRBJ1-4
cdr3_aa: CASSFSRGVEKLFF

v_call: TRBV5-1
j_call: TRBJ1-4
cdr3_aa: CASSLGGTEKLFF

v_call: TRBV27
j_call: TRBJ1-2
cdr3_aa: CASSRDRAIYGYTF

v_call: TRBV5-5
j_call: TRBJ2-1
cdr3_aa: CASSLANEQFF

v_call: TRBV6-6
j_call: TRBJ2-3
cdr3_aa: CASSYAQGVSTDTQYF

v_call: TRBV18
j_call: TRBJ2-6
cdr3_aa: CASSQPGGQAGANVLTF

v_call: TRBV4-3
j_call: TRBJ2-1
cdr3_aa: CASSQEVGTTYNEQFF

v_call: TRBV6-1
j_call: TRBJ1-2
cdr3_aa: CASSLDRAVGGYTF

v_call: TRBV27
j_call: TRBJ1-2
cdr3_aa: CASSFRQNYGYTF

v_call: TRBV10-3
j_call: TRBJ1-1
cdr3_aa: CAINQRTGVDTEAFF

v_call: TRBV5-4
j_call: TRBJ2-5
cdr3_aa: CASSRDRYQETQYF

v_call: TRBV18
j_call: TRBJ2-5
cdr3_aa: CASSPRTGGFQETQYF

v_call: TRBV11-2
j_call: TRBJ2-2
cdr3_aa: CASSPGSYTGELFF

v_call: TRBV6-5
j_call: TRBJ1-2
cdr3_aa: CASRSTFYGYTF

v_call: TRBV19
j_call: TRBJ1-4
cdr3_aa: CASSVLPRQSTATNEKLFF

v_call: TRBV6-1
j_call: TRBJ1-1
cdr3_aa: CASRKDNMNTEAFF

v_call: TRBV6-1
j_call: TRBJ1-1
cdr3_aa: CASNKNRGPEAFF

v_call: TRBV30
j_call: TRBJ2-1
cdr3_aa: CAWSVGLAGSSYNEQFF

v_call: TRBV6-1
j_call: TRBJ2-7
cdr3_aa: CAGGSLYEQYF

v_call: TRBV5-1
j_call: TRBJ2-5
cdr3_aa: CASSLGLAGGRGETQYF

v_call: TRBV5-1
j_call: TRBJ1-1
cdr3_aa: CASSADRDTEAFF

v_call: TRBV7-9
j_call: TRBJ1-2
cdr3_aa: CASSADAGQPIYGYTF

v_call: TRBV2
j_call: TRBJ1-5
cdr3_aa: CASSPTDIQPQHF

v_call: TRBV6-5
j_call: TRBJ2-7
cdr3_aa: CASSDSGTGGYEQYF